A selection of T cell receptor beta chains follows, all from one sample in a study of radiation and T cells in renal cell carcinoma. Profiling relied on immunoSEQ multiplex PCR, and the TCRdb table lists in-frame clones only, not all of them. Among about 95,000 clones listed, 86% were seen once. Material: blood, obtained from a patient whose treatment included radiotherapy and nephrectomy. All receptors derive from a man aged 45-65 years with renal cell carcinoma. Both conserved end residues are trimmed from each CDR3. Each record gives: J gene, V gene, CDR3 protein.

J: TRBJ2-5
V: TRBV5-1
CDR3: ASSLGHPTIETQY

J: TRBJ1-1
V: TRBV28
CDR3: ASILSGSYTEAF

J: TRBJ1-3
V: TRBV5-8
CDR3: ASRRSGNTIY

J: TRBJ1-4
V: TRBV18
CDR3: ASSPPEQGRGEKLF

J: TRBJ2-6
V: TRBV5-1
CDR3: ASSSQGAAGANVLT

J: TRBJ1-5
V: TRBV6-1
CDR3: ASSEVAGNNQPQH

J: TRBJ1-5
V: TRBV29-1
CDR3: SVDGRSNQPQH

J: TRBJ2-1
V: TRBV19
CDR3: ASRGAPDDYNEQF

J: TRBJ2-7
V: TRBV7-3
CDR3: ASSLLQGGEQY

J: TRBJ1-1
V: TRBV19
CDR3: ASSILGQGEAF

J: TRBJ1-2
V: TRBV2
CDR3: ASSGQGTFGGYT

J: TRBJ1-2
V: TRBV4-2
CDR3: ASSSTGTNNGYT

J: TRBJ2-7
V: TRBV6-5
CDR3: ASRGDREDNEQY

J: TRBJ2-5
V: TRBV10-2
CDR3: ASSKSPASGETQY

J: TRBJ2-1
V: TRBV6-1
CDR3: ASTKPRGSYNEQF

J: TRBJ1-3
V: TRBV7-6
CDR3: ASSGPSGNTIY

J: TRBJ2-2
V: TRBV5-4
CDR3: ASRQGLAGPEAGELF

J: TRBJ1-3
V: TRBV9
CDR3: ASSVGGGTAGNTIY